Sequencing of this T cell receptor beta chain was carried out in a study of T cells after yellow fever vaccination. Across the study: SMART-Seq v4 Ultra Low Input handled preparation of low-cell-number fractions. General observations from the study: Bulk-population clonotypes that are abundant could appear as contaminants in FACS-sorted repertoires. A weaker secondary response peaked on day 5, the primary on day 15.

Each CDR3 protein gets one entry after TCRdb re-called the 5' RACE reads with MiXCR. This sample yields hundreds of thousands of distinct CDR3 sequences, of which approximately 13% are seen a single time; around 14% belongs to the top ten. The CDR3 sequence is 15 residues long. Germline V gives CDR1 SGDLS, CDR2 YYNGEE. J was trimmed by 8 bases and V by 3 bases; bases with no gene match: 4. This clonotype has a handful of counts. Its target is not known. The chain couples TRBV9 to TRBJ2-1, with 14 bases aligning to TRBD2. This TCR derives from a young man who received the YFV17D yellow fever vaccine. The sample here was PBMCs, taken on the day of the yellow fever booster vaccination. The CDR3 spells CASSGRTSGRHEQFF. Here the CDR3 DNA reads TGTGCCAGCAGCGGGCGGACTAGCGGGAGGCATGAGCAGTTCTTC.